This TCR beta chain emerged from a study of blood T cell repertoires in COVID-19. The wider study: Italy, Spain and the United States were the sources of the convalescent and acute COVID-19 samples.

Unmatched junction bases numbered 8, after V lost 3 bases and J lost 7 bases. CDR1 is SGHAT and CDR2 is FQNNGV in the germline V gene. CDR3 length: 15 amino acids. The repertoire was sequenced with immunoSEQ multiplex PCR; TCRdb's copy has only in-frame clones and lacks some. The sample includes approximately 360,000 clones, around 90% seen only once; the top ten take roughly 1.2%. This chain joins TRBV11-2 and TRBJ1-4, with TRBD1 matching 7 bases. This TCR was recovered from a man aged 35-49 years with acute or convalescent COVID-19. Sequenced sample: peripheral blood. The CDR3 here is CASSFRGTVTEKLFF. The CDR3 DNA reads as TGTGCCAGCAGCTTCCGCGGGACAGTGACTGAAAAACTGTTTTTT.